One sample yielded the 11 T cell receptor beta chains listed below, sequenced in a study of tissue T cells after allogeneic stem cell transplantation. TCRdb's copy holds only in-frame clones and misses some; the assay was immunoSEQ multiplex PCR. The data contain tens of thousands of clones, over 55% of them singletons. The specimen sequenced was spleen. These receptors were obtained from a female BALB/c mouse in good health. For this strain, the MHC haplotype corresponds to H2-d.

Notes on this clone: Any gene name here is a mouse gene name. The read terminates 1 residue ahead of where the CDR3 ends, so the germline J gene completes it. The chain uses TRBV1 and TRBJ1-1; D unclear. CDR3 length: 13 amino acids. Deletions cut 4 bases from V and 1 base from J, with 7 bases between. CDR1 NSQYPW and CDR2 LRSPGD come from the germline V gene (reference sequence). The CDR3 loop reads CTCSGNRNTEVFF. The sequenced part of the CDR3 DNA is TGCACCTGCAGTGGAAACAGAAACACAGAAGTCTTC.

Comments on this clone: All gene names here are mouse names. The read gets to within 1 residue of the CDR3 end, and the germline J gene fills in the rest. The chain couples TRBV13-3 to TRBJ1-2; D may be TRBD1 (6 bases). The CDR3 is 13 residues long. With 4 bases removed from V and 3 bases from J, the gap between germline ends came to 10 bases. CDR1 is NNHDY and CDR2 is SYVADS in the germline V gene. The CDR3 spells CASSSGQHSDYTF. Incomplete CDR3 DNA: TGTGCCAGCAGTTCGGGACAACACTCCGACTACACC.

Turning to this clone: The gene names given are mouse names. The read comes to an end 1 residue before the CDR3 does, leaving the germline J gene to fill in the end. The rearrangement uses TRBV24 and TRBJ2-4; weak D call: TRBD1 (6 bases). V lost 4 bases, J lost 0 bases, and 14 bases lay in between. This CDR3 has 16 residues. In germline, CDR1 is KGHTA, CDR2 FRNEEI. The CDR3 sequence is CASSQLDRTSQNTLYF. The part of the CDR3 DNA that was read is TGTGCCAGCAGTCAATTGGACAGAACTAGTCAAAACACCTTGTAC.

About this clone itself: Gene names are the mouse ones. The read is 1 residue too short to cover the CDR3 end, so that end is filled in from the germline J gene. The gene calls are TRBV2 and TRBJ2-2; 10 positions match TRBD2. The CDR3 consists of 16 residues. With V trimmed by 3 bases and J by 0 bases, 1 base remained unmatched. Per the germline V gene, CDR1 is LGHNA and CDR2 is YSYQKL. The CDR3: CASSQGLGSNTGQLYF. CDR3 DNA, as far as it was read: TGTGCCAGCAGCCAGGGACTGGGGTCAAACACCGGGCAGCTCTAC.

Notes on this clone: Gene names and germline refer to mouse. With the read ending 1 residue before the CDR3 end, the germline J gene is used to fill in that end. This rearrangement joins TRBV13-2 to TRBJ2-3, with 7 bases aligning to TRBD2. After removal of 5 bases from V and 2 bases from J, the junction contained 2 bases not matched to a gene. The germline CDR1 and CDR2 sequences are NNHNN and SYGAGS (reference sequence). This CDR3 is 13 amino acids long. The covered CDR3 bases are TGTGCCAGCGGGGGGGGGTTTGCAGAAACGCTGTAT. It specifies CASGGGFAETLY. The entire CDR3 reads CASGGGFAETLYF.

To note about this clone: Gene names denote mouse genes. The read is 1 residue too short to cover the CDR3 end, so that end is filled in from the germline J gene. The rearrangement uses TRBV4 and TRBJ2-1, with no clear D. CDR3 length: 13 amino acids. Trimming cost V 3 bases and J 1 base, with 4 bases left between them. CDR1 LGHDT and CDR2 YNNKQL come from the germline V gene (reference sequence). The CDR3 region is CASSYYNYAEQFF. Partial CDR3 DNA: TGTGCCAGCAGCTACTACAACTATGCTGAGCAGTTC.

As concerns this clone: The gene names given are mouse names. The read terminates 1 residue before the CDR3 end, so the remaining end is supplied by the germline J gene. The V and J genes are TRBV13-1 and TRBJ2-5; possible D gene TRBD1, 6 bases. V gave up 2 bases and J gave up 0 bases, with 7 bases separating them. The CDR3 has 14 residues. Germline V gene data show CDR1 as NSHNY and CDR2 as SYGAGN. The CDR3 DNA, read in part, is TGTGCCAGCAGTGAGGACAGTAACCAAGACACCCAGTAC. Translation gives CASSEDSNQDTQY. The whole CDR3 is CASSEDSNQDTQYF.

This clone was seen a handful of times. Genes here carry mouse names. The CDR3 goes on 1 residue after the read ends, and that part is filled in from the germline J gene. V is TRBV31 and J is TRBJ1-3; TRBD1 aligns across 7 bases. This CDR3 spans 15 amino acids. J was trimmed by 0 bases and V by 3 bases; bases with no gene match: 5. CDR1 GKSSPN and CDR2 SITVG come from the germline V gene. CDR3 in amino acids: CAWSKGQNSGNTLYF. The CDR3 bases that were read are TGTGCCTGGAGCAAGGGACAGAATTCTGGAAATACGCTCTAT.

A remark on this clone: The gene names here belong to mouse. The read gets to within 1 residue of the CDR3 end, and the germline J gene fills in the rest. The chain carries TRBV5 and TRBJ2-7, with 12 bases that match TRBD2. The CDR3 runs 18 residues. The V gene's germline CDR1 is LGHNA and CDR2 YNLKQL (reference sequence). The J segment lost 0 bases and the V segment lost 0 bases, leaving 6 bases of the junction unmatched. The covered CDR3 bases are TGTGCCAGCAGCCAAGATGGGACTGGGGGGCCGAGCTCCTATGAACAGTAC. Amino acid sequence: CASSQDGTGGPSSYEQY. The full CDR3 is CASSQDGTGGPSSYEQYF.

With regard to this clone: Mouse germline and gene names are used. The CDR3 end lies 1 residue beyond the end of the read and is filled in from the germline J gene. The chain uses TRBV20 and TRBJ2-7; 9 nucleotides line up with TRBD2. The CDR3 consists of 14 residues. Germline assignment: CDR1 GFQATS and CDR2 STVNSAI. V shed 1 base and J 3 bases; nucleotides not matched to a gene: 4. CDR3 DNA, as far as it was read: TGTGGTGCTAGGGGAGGGACTGGGATCTATGAACAGTAC. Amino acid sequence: CGARGGTGIYEQY. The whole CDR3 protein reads CGARGGTGIYEQYF.

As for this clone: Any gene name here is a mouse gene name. This CDR3 reads CASSPGQQDTQYF. CDR3 DNA, as far as it was read: TGTGCCAGCAGCCCGGGACAGCAAGACACCCAGTAC. The chain couples TRBV2 to TRBJ2-5, with 7 nucleotides matching TRBD1. The read falls 1 residue short of the CDR3 end, and the missing part is taken from the germline J gene. The V segment lost 4 bases and the J segment 3 bases; nucleotides outside the gene matches: 1. The CDR3 spans 13 residues. Germline loops: CDR1 LGHNA, CDR2 YSYQKL.